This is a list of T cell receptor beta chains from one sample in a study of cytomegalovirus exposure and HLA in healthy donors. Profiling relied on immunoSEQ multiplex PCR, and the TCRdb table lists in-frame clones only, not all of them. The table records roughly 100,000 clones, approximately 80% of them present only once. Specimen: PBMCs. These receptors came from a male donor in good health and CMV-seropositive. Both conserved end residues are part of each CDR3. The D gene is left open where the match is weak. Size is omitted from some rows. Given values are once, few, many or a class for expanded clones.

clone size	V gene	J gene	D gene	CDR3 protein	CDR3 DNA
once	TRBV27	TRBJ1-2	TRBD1	CASSLQGAPNYGYTF	TGTGCCAGCAGTTTACAGGGGGCCCCTAACTATGGCTACACCTTC
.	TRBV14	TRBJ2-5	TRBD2	CASSLGDYPRGETQYF	TGTGCCAGCAGCCTTGGGGACTACCCTCGAGGAGAGACCCAGTACTTC
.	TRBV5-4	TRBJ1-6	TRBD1	CASSGGDRKGPPLHF	TGTGCCAGCAGCGGCGGGGACAGGAAGGGACCACCCCTCCACTTT
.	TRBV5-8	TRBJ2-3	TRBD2	CASSSRGLAGATDTQYF	TGTGCCAGCAGCTCCCGGGGACTAGCGGGGGCCACAGATACGCAGTATTTT
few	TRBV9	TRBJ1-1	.	CASSVAPGGVSTEAFF	TGTGCCAGCAGCGTAGCTCCAGGTGGTGTTAGCACTGAAGCTTTCTTT
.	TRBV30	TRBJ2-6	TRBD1	CAWTGTGGPSGANVLTF	TGTGCCTGGACCGGGACAGGGGGCCCCTCTGGGGCCAACGTCCTGACTTTC
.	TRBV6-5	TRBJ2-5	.	CASSYSTARGTQYF	TGTGCCAGCAGTTACTCGACGGCCCGAGGGACCCAGTACTTC
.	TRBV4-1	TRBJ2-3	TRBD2	CASSQPRKGRADTQYF	TGCGCCAGCAGCCAACCCCGGAAGGGGAGGGCAGATACGCAGTATTTT
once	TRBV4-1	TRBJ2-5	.	CASSQELAGVFVTQYF	TGCGCCAGCAGCCAAGAACTGGCAGGGGTTTTTGTGACCCAGTACTTC
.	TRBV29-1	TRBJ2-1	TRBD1	CSVEGRDSYNEQFF	TGCAGCGTTGAAGGACGGGACAGTTACAATGAGCAGTTCTTC
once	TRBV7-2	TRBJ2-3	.	CASSLAQTDTQYF	TGTGCCAGCAGCTTAGCTCAGACAGATACGCAGTATTTT
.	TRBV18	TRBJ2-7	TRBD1	CASSPGQGPYEQYF	TGTGCCAGCTCACCGGGACAGGGACCCTACGAGCAGTACTTC
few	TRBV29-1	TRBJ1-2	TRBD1	CSVVDRGFFGYTF	TGCAGCGTTGTCGACAGGGGATTTTTCGGCTACACCTTC
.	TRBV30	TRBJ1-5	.	CAWSVRDWPQHF	TGTGCCTGGAGTGTAAGAGATTGGCCCCAGCATTTT
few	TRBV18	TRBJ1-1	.	CASSPTYQNTEAFF	TGTGCCAGCTCACCGACATATCAGAACACTGAAGCTTTCTTT
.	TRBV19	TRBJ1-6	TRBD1	CASAGTGAAPLHF	TGTGCCAGTGCCGGGACAGGGGCAGCACCCCTCCACTTT
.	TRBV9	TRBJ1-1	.	CASSPQRNTEAFF	TGTGCCAGCAGCCCTCAGCGAAACACTGAAGCTTTCTTT
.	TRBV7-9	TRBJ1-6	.	CASSLGPGGNNSPLHF	TGTGCCAGCAGCTTAGGACCGGGCGGGAATAATTCACCCCTCCACTTT
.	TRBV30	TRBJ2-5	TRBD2	CAWSDRTSGTTVQETQYF	TGTGCCTGGAGTGATCGGACTAGCGGGACTACGGTCCAAGAGACCCAGTACTTC
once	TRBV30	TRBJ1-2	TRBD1	CAWRDKQGVYGYTF	TGTGCCTGGAGAGACAAACAGGGGGTCTATGGCTACACCTTC
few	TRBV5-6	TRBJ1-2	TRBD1	CASSLGQGSTYGYTF	TGTGCCAGCAGCTTGGGACAGGGGAGTACTTATGGCTACACCTTC
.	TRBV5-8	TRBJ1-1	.	CATAGTGTFF	TGTGCCACCGCAGGTACAGGGACTTTCTTT
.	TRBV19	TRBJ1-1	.	CASKRQTTEAFF	TGTGCCAGTAAGAGGCAAACCACTGAAGCTTTCTTT
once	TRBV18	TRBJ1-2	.	CASSSRGRPDNYGYTF	TGTGCCAGCTCGTCTAGGGGCCGGCCGGATAACTATGGCTACACCTTC
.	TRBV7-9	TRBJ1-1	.	CASSLGTSNTEAFF	TGTGCCAGCAGCCTCGGGACATCGAACACTGAAGCTTTCTTT
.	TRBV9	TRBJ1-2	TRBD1	CASSVGTGGNYGYTF	TGTGCCAGCAGCGTAGGGACAGGGGGCAACTATGGCTACACCTTC
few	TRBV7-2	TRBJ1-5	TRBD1	CASSLGTGSPMAQHF	TGTGCCAGCAGCCTTGGGACAGGGAGCCCAATGGCCCAGCATTTT
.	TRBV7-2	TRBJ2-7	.	CASSLEPTVTSYEQYF	TGTGCCAGCAGCTTAGAACCGACTGTTACATCCTACGAGCAGTACTTC
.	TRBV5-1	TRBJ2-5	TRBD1	CASSQGVLETQYF	TGCGCCAGCTCCCAGGGGGTATTGGAGACCCAGTACTTC
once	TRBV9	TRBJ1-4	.	CASSVNTGEKLFF	TGTGCCAGCAGCGTAAATACGGGTGAAAAACTGTTTTTT
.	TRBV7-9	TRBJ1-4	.	CASSWAAATNEKLFF	TGTGCCAGCAGCTGGGCAGCTGCAACTAATGAAAAACTGTTTTTT
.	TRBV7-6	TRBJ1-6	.	CASSPRTERAPLHF	TGTGCCAGCAGCCCTCGGACAGAACGAGCACCCCTCCACTTT
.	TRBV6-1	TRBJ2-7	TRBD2	CASSDSGGYEQYF	TGTGCCAGCAGTGACAGCGGGGGGTACGAGCAGTACTTC
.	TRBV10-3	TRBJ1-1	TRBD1	CAISQTTGENTEAFF	TGTGCCATCAGCCAAACGACAGGGGAGAACACTGAAGCTTTCTTT
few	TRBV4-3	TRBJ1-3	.	CASSQGVASSGNTIYF	TGCGCCAGCAGCCAAGGGGTAGCGAGCTCTGGAAACACCATATATTTT
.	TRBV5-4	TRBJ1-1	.	CAASQQDTEAFF	TGTGCCGCAAGTCAGCAGGACACTGAAGCTTTCTTT
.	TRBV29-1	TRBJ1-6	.	CSVDDRLRSPLHF	TGCAGCGTTGACGACAGGCTTCGGTCACCCCTCCACTTT
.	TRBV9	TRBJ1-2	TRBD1	CASSVGTGLGYTF	TGTGCCAGCAGCGTAGGGACAGGGCTTGGCTACACCTTC
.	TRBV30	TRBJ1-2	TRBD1	CAWSEQGVGYYGYTF	TGTGCCTGGAGTGAACAGGGGGTTGGATACTATGGCTACACCTTC
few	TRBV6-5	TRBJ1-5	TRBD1	CASSRQGRQPQHF	TGTGCCAGCAGTAGACAGGGCCGACAGCCCCAGCATTTT
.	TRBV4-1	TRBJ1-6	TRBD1	CASSQGDRGSSPLHF	TGCGCCAGCAGCCAAGGCGACAGGGGAAGTTCACCCCTCCACTTT
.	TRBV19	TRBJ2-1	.	CASSMSGSSYNEQFF	TGTGCCAGTAGTATGAGCGGTAGCTCCTACAATGAGCAGTTCTTC
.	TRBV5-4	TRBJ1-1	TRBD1	CASSQEGAVTEAFF	TGTGCCAGCAGCCAAGAGGGGGCGGTCACTGAAGCTTTCTTT
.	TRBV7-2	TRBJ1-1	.	CASSPGGALAGNTEAFF	TGTGCCAGCAGCCCCGGTGGAGCCCTGGCGGGGAACACTGAAGCTTTCTTT
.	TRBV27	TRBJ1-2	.	CASSSTGNGYTF	TGTGCCAGCAGTTCAACAGGGAATGGCTACACCTTC
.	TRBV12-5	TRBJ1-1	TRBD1	CASGLARTGLAFF	TGTGCTAGTGGTTTGGCCAGGACAGGGTTAGCTTTCTTT
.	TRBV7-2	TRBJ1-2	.	CASSLRHGRANYGYTF	TGTGCCAGCAGCTTACGTCATGGGAGGGCTAACTATGGCTACACCTTC
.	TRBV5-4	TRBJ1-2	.	CASSLARVTGGYTF	TGTGCCAGCAGCTTGGCCAGGGTAACTGGTGGCTACACCTTC
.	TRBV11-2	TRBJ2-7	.	CASSLGAWEQYF	TGTGCCAGCAGCTTAGGGGCATGGGAGCAGTACTTC
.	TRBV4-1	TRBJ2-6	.	CASSATSGANVLTF	TGCGCCAGCAGCGCGACATCTGGGGCCAACGTCCTGACTTTC
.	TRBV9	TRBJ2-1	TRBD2	CASSVSSGGPNEQFF	TGTGCCAGCAGCGTCTCCAGCGGGGGGCCGAATGAGCAGTTCTTC
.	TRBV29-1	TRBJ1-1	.	CSVNGGGRGTEAFF	TGCAGCGTGAATGGGGGAGGGAGGGGGACTGAAGCTTTCTTT
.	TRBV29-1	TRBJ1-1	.	CSVEETENTEAFF	TGCAGCGTTGAAGAGACAGAGAACACTGAAGCTTTCTTT
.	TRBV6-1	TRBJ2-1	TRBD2	CASSEPGGYYNEQFF	TGTGCCAGCAGTGAGCCGGGGGGATACTACAATGAGCAGTTCTTC
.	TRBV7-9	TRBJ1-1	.	CSSSQTRTGNTEAFF	TGTTCCAGCAGCCAGACTAGGACGGGGAACACTGAAGCTTTCTTT
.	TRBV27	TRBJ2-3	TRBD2	CASSPPSGVDTQYF	TGTGCCAGCAGTCCTCCTAGCGGGGTGGATACGCAGTATTTT
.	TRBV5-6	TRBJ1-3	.	CASSTLRGRGNTIYF	TGTGCCAGCAGCACTCTCAGGGGAAGAGGAAACACCATATATTTT
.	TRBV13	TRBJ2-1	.	CASRDGGFYNEQFF	TGTGCCAGCAGGGACGGGGGATTCTACAATGAGCAGTTCTTC
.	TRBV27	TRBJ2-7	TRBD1	CASSEHRQGNEQYF	TGTGCCAGCAGTGAACACCGACAGGGCAACGAGCAGTACTTC